These 4 T cell receptor beta chains came from one sample sequenced in a study of radiotherapy plus CTLA-4 blockade in lung cancer. Libraries were prepared by immunoSEQ multiplex PCR; TCRdb keeps only in-frame clonotypes and omits some of them. Of fewer than 65,000 clones in the sample, roughly three quarters were seen once. The sample in question was peripheral blood, obtained from a patient treated with radiotherapy plus ipilimumab. All receptors come from a human donor with non-small cell lung cancer who had a complete response to radiotherapy plus ipilimumab.

The chain carries TRBV18 and TRBJ1-6, with D possibly being TRBD1 (6 bases). This CDR3 comprises 16 residues. V shed 2 bases and J shed 6 bases, with 14 bases lying between them. The germline CDR1 and CDR2 sequences are KGHSH and LQKENI. CDR3 nucleotides: TGTGCCAGCTCACCAAGTACAACAGGGTCTAATTCACCCCTCCACTTT. It yields the protein CASSPSTTGSNSPLHF.

The genes are TRBV20-1 and TRBJ1-1, with D perhaps TRBD1 (6 bases). The CDR3 length is 10 residues. Per germline, CDR1 DFQATT and CDR2 SNEGSKA (reference sequence). CDR3 bases: TGCAGACCGCAGGGGACTGAAGCTTTCTTT. Amino acids: CRPQGTEAFF.

This clone was observed a single time. The J gene is TRBJ2-5, the V gene TRBV7-9; D perhaps matches TRBD2 (5 bases). V lost 5 bases and J lost 1, with 11 bases in between. The germline V gene has CDR1 SEHNR and CDR2 FQNEAQ (reference sequence). The CDR3 is 14 residues long. The DNA for the CDR3 is TGTGCCAGCAGCCCCGGGATTTCCCAAGAGACCCAGTACTTC. Amino acid sequence: CASSPGISQETQYF. Full variable domain (missing parts from reference TRBV7-9 and TRBJ2-5): DTGVSQNPRHKITKRGQNVTFRCDPISEHNRLYWYRQTLGQGPEFLTYFQNEAQLEKSRLLSDRFSAERPKGSFSTLEIQRTEQGDSAMYLCASSPGISQETQYFGPGTRLLVL.

V and J are TRBV13 and TRBJ1-2; D not resolved. V was clipped by 0 bases and J by 2 bases, with 4 bases between them. Germline V lookup: CDR1 PRHDT, CDR2 FYEKMQ (reference sequence). The CDR3 totals 13 residues. This CDR3 is CASSLGQNYGYTF. The CDR3 DNA reads as TGTGCCAGCAGCTTAGGACAGAACTATGGCTACACCTTC. The full variable domain, in which reference TRBV13 and TRBJ1-2 provide the parts outside the CDR3, is AAGVIQSPRHLIKEKRETATLKCYPIPRHDTVYWYQQGPGQDPQFLISFYEKMQSDKGSIPDRFSAQQFSDYHSELNMSSLELGDSALYFCASSLGQNYGYTFGSGTRLTVV.